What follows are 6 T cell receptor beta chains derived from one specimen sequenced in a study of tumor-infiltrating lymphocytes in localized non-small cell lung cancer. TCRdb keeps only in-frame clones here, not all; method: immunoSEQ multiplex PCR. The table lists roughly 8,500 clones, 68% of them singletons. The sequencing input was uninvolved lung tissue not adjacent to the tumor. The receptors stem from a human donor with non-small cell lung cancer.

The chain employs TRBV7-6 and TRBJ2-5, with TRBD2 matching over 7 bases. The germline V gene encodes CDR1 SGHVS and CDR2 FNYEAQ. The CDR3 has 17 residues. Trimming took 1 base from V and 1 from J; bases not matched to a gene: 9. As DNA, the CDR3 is TGTGCCAGCAGCTTAGTTACCTCGGGACTAACCCAAGAGACCCAGTACTTC. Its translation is CASSLVTSGLTQETQYF.

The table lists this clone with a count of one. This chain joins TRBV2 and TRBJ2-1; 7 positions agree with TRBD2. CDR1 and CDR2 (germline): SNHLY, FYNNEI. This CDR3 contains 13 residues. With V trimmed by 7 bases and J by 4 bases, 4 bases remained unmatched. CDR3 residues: CASKGLSYNEQFF. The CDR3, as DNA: TGTGCCAGCAAGGGACTATCTTACAATGAGCAGTTCTTC.

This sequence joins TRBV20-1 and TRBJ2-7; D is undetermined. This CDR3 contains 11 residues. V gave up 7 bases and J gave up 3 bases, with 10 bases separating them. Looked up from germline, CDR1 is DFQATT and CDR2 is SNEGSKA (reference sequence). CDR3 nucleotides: TGCAGTGTCCGCGCCAGCTACGAGCAGTACTTC. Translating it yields CSVRASYEQYF.

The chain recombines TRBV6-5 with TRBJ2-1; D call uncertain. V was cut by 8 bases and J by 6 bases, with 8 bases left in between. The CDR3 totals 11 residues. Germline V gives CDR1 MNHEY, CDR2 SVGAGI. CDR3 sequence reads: CASESVNEQFF. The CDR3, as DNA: TGTGCCAGCGAGTCCGTCAATGAGCAGTTCTTC.

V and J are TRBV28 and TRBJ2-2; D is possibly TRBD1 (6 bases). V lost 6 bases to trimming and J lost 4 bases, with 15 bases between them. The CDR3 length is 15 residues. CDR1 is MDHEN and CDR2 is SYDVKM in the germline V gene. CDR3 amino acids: CASSPPQGFTGELFF. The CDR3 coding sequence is TGTGCCAGCAGCCCACCCCAGGGGTTCACCGGGGAGCTGTTTTTT.

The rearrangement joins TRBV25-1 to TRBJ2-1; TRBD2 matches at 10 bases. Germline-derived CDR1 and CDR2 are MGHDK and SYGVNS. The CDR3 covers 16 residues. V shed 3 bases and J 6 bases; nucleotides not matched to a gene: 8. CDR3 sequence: CASSEPSGRGSNEQFF. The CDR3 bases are TGTGCCAGCAGTGAGCCAAGCGGGAGGGGGTCCAATGAGCAGTTCTTC. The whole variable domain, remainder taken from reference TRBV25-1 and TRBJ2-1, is EADIYQTPRYLVIGTGKKITLECSQTMGHDKMYWYQQDPGMELHLIHYSYGVNSTEKGDLSSESTVSRIRTEHFPLTLESARPSHTSQYLCASSEPSGRGSNEQFFGPGTRLTVL.